Sequencing of this T cell receptor beta chain was carried out in a study of cytomegalovirus exposure and HLA in healthy donors. Study findings and constraints: Per published reports, the classifier diagnosed cytomegalovirus status with high specificity and sensitivity. The study recorded about 160 TCR beta chains that were cytomegalovirus-associated.

There are 14 residues in the CDR3. Germline CDR1 reads SGHVS; CDR2 reads FQNEAQ. Trimming removed 6 bases from V and 4 bases from J, with 13 bases in between. The study sampled nominally healthy donors, though unrecorded immune exposures were likely. Use of 60 Vbeta and 13 Jbeta primers characterized the PCR. The table came from immunoSEQ multiplex PCR; TCRdb's copy has only in-frame clones and leaves some out. The table has 100,000 or so clones, roughly 76% seen once; the top ten hold approximately 3.5%. To note about this clone: The antigen is unknown.

This clonotype was sampled from a man aged 35-49 years in good health and CMV-seronegative. The V and J genes are TRBV7-8 and TRBJ1-5, with TRBD1 as a possible D gene (5 bases). The specimen sequenced was PBMCs. The CDR3 DNA is TGTGCCAGCAGTCCCCCCGGACATAATCAGCCCCAGCATTTT. Translated: CASSPPGHNQPQHF.